The clone carrying this TCR beta chain was observed a few times. The target antigen is unknown. The source of the sample is a study of OX40 agonist ivuxolimab in advanced cancers. Overall study findings and caveats: Still undetermined is the antigen specificity of the expanded peripheral T cells.

V lost 3 bases to trimming and J lost 0 bases, with 9 bases between them. Germline V lookup: CDR1 SGHRS, CDR2 YFSETQ. This CDR3 comprises 15 residues. The method was immunoSEQ multiplex PCR; TCRdb's version includes in-frame clones alone and lacks a portion of them. The sample lists 65,000 to 85,000 clones, more than 75% occurring once. The chain carries TRBV5-1 and TRBJ2-2; D unclear. This clonotype was obtained from an adult with an advanced solid tumor such as melanoma, head and neck, liver or kidney cancer. The sample consisted of CD4+ or CD8+ T cells sorted from blood, taken in a trial of the OX40 agonist ivuxolimab. DNA for the CDR3: TGCGCCAGCAGCTCTACAGTGGCGAACACCGGGGAGCTGTTTTTT. It encodes CASSSTVANTGELFF.